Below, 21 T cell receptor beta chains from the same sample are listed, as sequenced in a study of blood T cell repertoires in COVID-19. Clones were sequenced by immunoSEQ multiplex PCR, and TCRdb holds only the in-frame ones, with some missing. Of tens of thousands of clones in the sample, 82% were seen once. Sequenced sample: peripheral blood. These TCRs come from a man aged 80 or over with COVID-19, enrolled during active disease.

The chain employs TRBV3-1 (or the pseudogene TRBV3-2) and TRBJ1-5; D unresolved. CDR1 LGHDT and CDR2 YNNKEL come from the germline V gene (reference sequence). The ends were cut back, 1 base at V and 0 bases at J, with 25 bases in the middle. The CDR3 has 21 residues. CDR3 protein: CASSQGPLQTTTKYSNQPQHF. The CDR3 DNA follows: TGTGCCAGCAGCCAAGGGCCCTTACAGACAACCACCAAGTATAGCAATCAGCCCCAGCATTTT.

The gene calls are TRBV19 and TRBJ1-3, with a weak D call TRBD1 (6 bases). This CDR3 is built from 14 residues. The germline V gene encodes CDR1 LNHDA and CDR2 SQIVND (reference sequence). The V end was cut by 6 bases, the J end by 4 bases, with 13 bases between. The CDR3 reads CASSTTGRGNTIYF. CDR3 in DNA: TGTGCCAGTAGCACGACAGGTCGAGGAAACACCATATATTTT.

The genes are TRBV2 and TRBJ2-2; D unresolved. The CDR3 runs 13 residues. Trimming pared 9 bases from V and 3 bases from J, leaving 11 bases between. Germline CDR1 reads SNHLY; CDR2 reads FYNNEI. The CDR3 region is CASRRRDTGELFF. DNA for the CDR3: TGTGCCAGTCGACGGAGAGACACCGGGGAGCTGTTTTTT.

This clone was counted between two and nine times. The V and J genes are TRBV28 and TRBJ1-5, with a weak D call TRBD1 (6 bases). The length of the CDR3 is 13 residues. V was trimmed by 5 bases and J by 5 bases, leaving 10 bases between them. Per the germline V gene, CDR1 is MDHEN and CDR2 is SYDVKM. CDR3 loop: CASSLDRYQPQHF. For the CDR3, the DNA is TGTGCCAGCAGTCTGGACAGATATCAGCCCCAGCATTTT.

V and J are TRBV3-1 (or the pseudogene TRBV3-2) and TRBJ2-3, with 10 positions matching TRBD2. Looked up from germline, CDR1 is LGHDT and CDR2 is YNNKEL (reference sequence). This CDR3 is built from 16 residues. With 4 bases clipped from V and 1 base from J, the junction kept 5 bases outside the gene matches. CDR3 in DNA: TGTGCCAGCAGCCCTAGCGGGAGTAGGGGCACAGATACGCAGTATTTT. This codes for CASSPSGSRGTDTQYF.

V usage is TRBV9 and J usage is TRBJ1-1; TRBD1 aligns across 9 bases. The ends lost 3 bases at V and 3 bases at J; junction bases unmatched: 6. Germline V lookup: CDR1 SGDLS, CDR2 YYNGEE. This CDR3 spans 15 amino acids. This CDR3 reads CASSATGGRDTEAFF. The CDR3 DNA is TGTGCCAGCAGCGCGACAGGGGGACGGGACACTGAAGCTTTCTTT.

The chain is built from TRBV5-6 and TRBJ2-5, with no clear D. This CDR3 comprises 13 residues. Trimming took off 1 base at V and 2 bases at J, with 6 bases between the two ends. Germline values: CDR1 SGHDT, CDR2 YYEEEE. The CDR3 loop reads CASSLWPQETQYF. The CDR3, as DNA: TGTGCCAGCAGCTTGTGGCCTCAAGAGACCCAGTACTTC.

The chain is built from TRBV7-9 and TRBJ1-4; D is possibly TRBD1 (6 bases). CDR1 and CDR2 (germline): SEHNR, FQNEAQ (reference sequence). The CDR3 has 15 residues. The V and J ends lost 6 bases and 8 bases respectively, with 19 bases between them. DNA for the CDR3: TGTGCCAGCAGAGAAACACAGGGTCCATTCGAAAAACTGTTTTTT. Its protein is CASRETQGPFEKLFF.

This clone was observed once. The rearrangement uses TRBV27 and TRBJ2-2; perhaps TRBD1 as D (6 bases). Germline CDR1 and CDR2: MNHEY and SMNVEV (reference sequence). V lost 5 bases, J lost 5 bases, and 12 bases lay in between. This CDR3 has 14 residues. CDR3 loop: CASSPTTGTGELFF. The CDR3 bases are TGTGCCAGCAGTCCAACAACAGGGACCGGGGAGCTGTTTTTT.

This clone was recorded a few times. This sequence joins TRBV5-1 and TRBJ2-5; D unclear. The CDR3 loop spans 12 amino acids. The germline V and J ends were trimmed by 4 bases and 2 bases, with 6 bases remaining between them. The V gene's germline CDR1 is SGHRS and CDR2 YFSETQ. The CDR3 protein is CASSQTQETQYF. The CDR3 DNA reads TGCGCCAGCAGCCAAACACAAGAGACCCAGTACTTC.

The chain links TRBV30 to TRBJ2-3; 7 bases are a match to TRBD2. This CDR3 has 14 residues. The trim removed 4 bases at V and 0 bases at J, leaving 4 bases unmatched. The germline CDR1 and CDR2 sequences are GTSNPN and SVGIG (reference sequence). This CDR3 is CAWTRGGSTDTQYF. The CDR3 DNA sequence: TGTGCCTGGACCCGCGGGGGAAGCACAGATACGCAGTATTTT.

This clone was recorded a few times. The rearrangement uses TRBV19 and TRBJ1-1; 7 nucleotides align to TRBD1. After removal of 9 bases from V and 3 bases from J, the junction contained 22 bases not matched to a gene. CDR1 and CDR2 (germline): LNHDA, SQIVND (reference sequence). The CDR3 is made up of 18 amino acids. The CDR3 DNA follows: TGTGCCAGCCAAGGTAGAGGGGGCCAGAGGAGTCGGGACACTGAAGCTTTCTTT. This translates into CASQGRGGQRSRDTEAFF.

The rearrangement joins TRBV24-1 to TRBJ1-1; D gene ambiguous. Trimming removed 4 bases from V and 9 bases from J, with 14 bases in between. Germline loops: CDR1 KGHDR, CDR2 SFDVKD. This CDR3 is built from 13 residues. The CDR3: CATSEPGRGQAFF. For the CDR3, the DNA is TGTGCCACCAGTGAACCCGGACGCGGGCAAGCTTTCTTT.

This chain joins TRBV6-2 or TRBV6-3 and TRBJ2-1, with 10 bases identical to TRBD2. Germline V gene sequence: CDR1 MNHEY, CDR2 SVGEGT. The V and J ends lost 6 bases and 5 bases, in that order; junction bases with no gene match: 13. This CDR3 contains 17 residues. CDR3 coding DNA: TGTGCCAGCAGCCGTACGAGTAGCGGGGGGAAGAACAATGAGCAGTTCTTC. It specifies CASSRTSSGGKNNEQFF.

The CDR3 region has the DNA TGTGCCAGCAGCCCGAGGCCGGGAGACGTGGCTCAGCCCCAGCATTTT. Encoded protein: CASSPRPGDVAQPQHF. This sequence joins TRBV2 and TRBJ1-5, with no clear D. Germline CDR1 and CDR2: SNHLY and FYNNEI. This CDR3 has 16 amino acids. Deletions cut 6 bases from V and 6 bases from J, with 21 bases between. The variable domain in full, completed from reference TRBV2 and TRBJ1-5, reads EPEVTQTPSHQVTQMGQEVILRCVPISNHLYFYWYRQILGQKVEFLVSFYNNEISEKSEIFDDQFSVERPDGSNFTLKIRSTKLEDSAMYFCASSPRPGDVAQPQHFGDGTRLSIL.

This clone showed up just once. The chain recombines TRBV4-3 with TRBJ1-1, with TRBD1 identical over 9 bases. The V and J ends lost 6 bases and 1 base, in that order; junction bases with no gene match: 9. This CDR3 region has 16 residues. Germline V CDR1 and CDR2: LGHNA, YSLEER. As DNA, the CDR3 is TGCGCCAGCAGACCCGCGGGACAGGGACCGAACACTGAAGCTTTCTTT. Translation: CASRPAGQGPNTEAFF.

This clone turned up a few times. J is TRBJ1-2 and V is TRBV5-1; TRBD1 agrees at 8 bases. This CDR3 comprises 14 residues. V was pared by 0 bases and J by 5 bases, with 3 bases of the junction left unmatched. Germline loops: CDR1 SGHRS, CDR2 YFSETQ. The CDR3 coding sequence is TGCGCCAGCAGCTTGGAAGGACAGGGTTATGGCTACACCTTC. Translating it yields CASSLEGQGYGYTF.

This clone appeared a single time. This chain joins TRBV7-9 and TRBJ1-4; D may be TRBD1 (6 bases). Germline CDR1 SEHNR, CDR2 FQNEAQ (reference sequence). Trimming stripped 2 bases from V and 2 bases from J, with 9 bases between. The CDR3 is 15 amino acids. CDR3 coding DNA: TGTGCCAGCAGCTTACCAGGACAGACTAATGAAAAACTGTTTTTT. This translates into CASSLPGQTNEKLFF.

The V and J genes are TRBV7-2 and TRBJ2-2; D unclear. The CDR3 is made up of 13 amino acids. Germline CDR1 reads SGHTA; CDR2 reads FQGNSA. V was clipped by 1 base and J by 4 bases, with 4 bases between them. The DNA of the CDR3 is TGTGCCAGCAGCTTAGTCAGCACCGGGGAGCTGTTTTTT. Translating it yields CASSLVSTGELFF.

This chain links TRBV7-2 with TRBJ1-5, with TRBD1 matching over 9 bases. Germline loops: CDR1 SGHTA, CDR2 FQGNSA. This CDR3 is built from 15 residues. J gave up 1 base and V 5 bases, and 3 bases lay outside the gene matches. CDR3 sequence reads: CASSADRGSNQPQHF. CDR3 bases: TGTGCCAGCAGCGCTGACAGGGGGAGCAATCAGCCCCAGCATTTT. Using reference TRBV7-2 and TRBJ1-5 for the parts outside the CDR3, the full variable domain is GAGVSQSPSNKVTEKGKDVELRCDPISGHTALYWYRQSLGQGLEFLIYFQGNSAPDKSGLPSDRFSAERTGGSVSTLTIQRTQQEDSAVYLCASSADRGSNQPQHFGDGTRLSIL.

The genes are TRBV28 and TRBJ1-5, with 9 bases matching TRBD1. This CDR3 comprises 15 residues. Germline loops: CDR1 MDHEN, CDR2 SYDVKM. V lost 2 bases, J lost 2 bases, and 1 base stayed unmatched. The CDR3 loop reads CASSLRTGGNQPQHF. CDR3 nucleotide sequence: TGTGCCAGCAGTTTACGGACAGGGGGCAATCAGCCCCAGCATTTT.